The T cell receptor (beta chain) described here comes from a study of blood T cell repertoires in COVID-19. Study at large: T cells, B-cell-depleted T cells, or PBMCs provided the cDNA or gDNA that served as material.

Produced via immunoSEQ multiplex PCR; TCRdb's table is partial and in-frame only. Found here are about 220,000 clones, 84% of them singletons; the top ten hold about 20%. Sequencing was carried out using peripheral blood. This clonotype was sampled from a man younger than 45 with active or convalescent COVID-19.

The CDR3 DNA reads as TGTGCCAGCTCCCGTAACAGGGGAGCTACCAATGAAAAACTGTTTTTT. Protein sequence: CASSRNRGATNEKLFF. V and J are TRBV18 and TRBJ1-4; 7 positions match TRBD1. CDR1 is KGHSH, CDR2 LQKENI, per germline. The CDR3 extends over 16 amino acids. V shed 6 bases and J 5 bases; nucleotides not matched to a gene: 12. Together with reference TRBV18 and TRBJ1-4, the CDR3 gives the full variable domain: NAGVMQNPRHLVRRRGQEARLRCSPMKGHSHVYWYRQLPEEGLKFMVYLQKENIIDESGMPKERFSAEFPKEGPSILRIQQVVRGDSAAYFCASSRNRGATNEKLFFGSGTQLSVL.